The 18 T cell receptor beta chains listed next were all sequenced from one sample in a study of T cells in Graves' hyperthyroidism and ophthalmopathy. Amplified TCR beta CDR3 regions derived from RNA transcripts. Researchers ran a first-round RT-PCR on the TCR CDR3 using the HTBI primer set. TCRdb re-called the multiplex PCR reads through MiXCR, storing one row per CDR3 protein. Altogether 340,000 or so distinct CDR3 sequences are present, about 20% being singletons, with the ten largest covering about 49%. The sequenced sample was blood. The receptors stem from a woman between 50 and 59 years old with Graves' hyperthyroidism.

This clonotype was counted only a few times. The chain combines TRBV11-2 with TRBJ1-6; D not certain. This CDR3 is 12 amino acids long. Trimming pared 5 bases from V and 16 bases from J, leaving 15 bases between. CDR1 SGHAT and CDR2 FQNNGV come from the germline V gene. For the CDR3, the DNA is TGTGCCAGCAGCGAATTCAGGAGCTATCTCCACTTT. Residues: CASSEFRSYLHF.

This clonotype was seen at least ten times. This chain links TRBV14 with TRBJ2-7; the D is unclear. Germline V gives CDR1 SGHDN, CDR2 FVKESK. The CDR3 is made up of 13 amino acids. V lost 1 base and J 2 bases, leaving 6 bases between the germline ends. The CDR3 reads CASSQAITYEQYV. In DNA form, the CDR3 reads TGTGCCAGCAGCCAAGCTATCACCTACGAGCAGTACGTC.

J is TRBJ1-1 and V is TRBV6-1; possibly TRBD1 for D (6 bases). This CDR3 has 15 residues. Germline V gives CDR1 MNHNS, CDR2 SASEGT. The V end was cut by 2 bases, the J end by 0 bases, with 10 bases between. The CDR3 bases are TGTGCCAGCAGTGAACAGGGGCCACTGAACACTGAAGCTTTCTTT. As protein: CASSEQGPLNTEAFF.

This rearrangement joins TRBV12-3 or TRBV12-4 to TRBJ2-1; no definite D call. The germline V and J ends were trimmed by 6 bases and 10 bases, with 13 bases remaining between them. CDR3 length: 12 amino acids. The CDR3 DNA is TGTGCCAGCAGCTTGGGTAGGGCAGAGCAGTTCTTC. Its protein is CASSLGRAEQFF.

This clonotype was counted a few times. The rearrangement links TRBV20-1 to TRBJ1-5; D is ambiguous. CDR3 length: 13 residues. The germline V gene has CDR1 DFQATT and CDR2 SNEGSKA (reference sequence). V lost 3 bases, J lost 3 bases, and 9 bases lay in between. This chain's CDR3 is CSASTSDNQPQHF. In DNA form, the CDR3 reads TGCAGTGCTAGTACAAGCGACAATCAGCCCCAGCATTTT.

The chain has TRBV10-2 and TRBJ2-3; D possibly matches TRBD1 or TRBD2 (5 bases each). The CDR3 covers 13 residues. The V end was cut by 10 bases, the J end by 2 bases, with 13 bases between. CDR1 and CDR2 from the germline V gene are WSHSY and SAAADI. This CDR3 reads CAIRAGSTDTQYF. The CDR3 coding sequence is TGCGCCATCAGGGCGGGCTCCACAGATACGCAGTATTTT.

This chain connects TRBV7-9 to TRBJ2-1, with D possibly matching TRBD2 (7 bases). The CDR3 loop spans 16 amino acids. The germline CDR1 and CDR2 sequences are SEHNR and FQNEAQ (reference sequence). V shed 6 bases and J shed 11 bases, with 26 bases lying between them. DNA for the CDR3: TGTGCCAGCAGGGAAGGAACGGGGGGCGATCCATTTCAGCAGTTCTTC. It yields the protein CASREGTGGDPFQQFF.

The rearrangement uses TRBV6-1 and TRBJ2-1, with 10 bases matching TRBD2. Trimming removed 6 bases from V and 8 bases from J; junction bases left unmatched: 10. There are 15 residues in the CDR3. From germline, CDR1 is MNHNS and CDR2 SASEGT. The DNA for the CDR3 is TGTGCCAGCAGCAAAGCGGGAGGGGATAGGTATGAGCAGTTCTTC. This encodes CASSKAGGDRYEQFF.

V is TRBV10-3 and J is TRBJ1-1, with D possibly being TRBD1 (6 bases). Germline CDR1 and CDR2: ENHRY and SYGVKD. The CDR3 spans 14 residues. V was clipped by 3 bases and J by 4 bases, with 12 bases between them. CDR3 loop: CAISEQGEGTEAFF. DNA for the CDR3: TGTGCCATCAGTGAACAGGGAGAGGGCACTGAAGCTTTCTTT.

This clonotype was observed a few times. A read error may account for a junction end that differs from germline. This CDR3 is CAGSLGTGTSDNEQFF. The CDR3, as DNA: TGTGCCGGCAGCCTCGGTACCGGGACTAGCGACAATGAGCAGTTCTTC. The chain uses TRBV7-2 and TRBJ2-1, with 10 bases aligning to TRBD2. Germline loops: CDR1 SGHTA, CDR2 FQGNSA. This CDR3 has 16 residues. Variable domain in full (rest from reference TRBV7-2 and TRBJ2-1): GAGVSQSPSNKVTEKGKDVELRCDPISGHTALYWYRQSLGQGLEFLIYFQGNSAPDKSGLPSDRFSAERTGGSVSTLTIQRTQQEDSAVYLCAGSLGTGTSDNEQFFGPGTRLTVL.

This chain links TRBV20-1 with TRBJ2-7; D uncertain. The length of the CDR3 is 13 residues. V shed 0 bases and J shed 3 bases, with 9 bases lying between them. Germline CDR1 reads DFQATT; CDR2 reads SNEGSKA (reference sequence). The CDR3 loop is CSARDKTFYEQYF. Written as DNA, the CDR3 is TGCAGTGCTAGAGATAAAACTTTCTACGAGCAGTACTTC.

This clonotype was found a few times. The rearrangement uses TRBV19 and TRBJ1-2; no clear D. V lost 7 bases to trimming and J lost 2 bases, with 17 bases between them. This CDR3 has 15 residues. CDR1 is LNHDA, CDR2 SQIVND, per germline (reference sequence). The CDR3 sequence: CASTHPVDSNYGYTF. DNA for the CDR3: TGTGCCAGTACCCACCCGGTGGACTCAAACTATGGCTACACCTTC.

This clonotype has just a few counts. V is TRBV19 and J is TRBJ2-2; 8 bases match TRBD2. Germline assignment: CDR1 LNHDA and CDR2 SQIVND (reference sequence). This CDR3 comprises 16 residues. The J segment lost 0 bases and the V segment lost 3 bases, leaving 3 bases of the junction unmatched. This CDR3 is CASSMGLVSNTGELFF. The CDR3, as DNA: TGTGCCAGTAGTATGGGACTAGTCTCGAACACCGGGGAGCTGTTTTTT.

This clonotype has ten or more counts. The genes are TRBV2 and TRBJ1-2; 8 nucleotides agree with TRBD1. With V trimmed by 6 bases and J by 4 bases, 7 bases remained unmatched. The CDR3 is 14 residues long. CDR1 and CDR2 (germline): SNHLY, FYNNEI. In DNA form, the CDR3 reads TGTGCCAGCAGAGCTAGGGACAGGATCTATGGCTACACCTTC. It encodes CASRARDRIYGYTF. The full variable domain, in which reference TRBV2 and TRBJ1-2 provide the parts outside the CDR3, is EPEVTQTPSHQVTQMGQEVILRCVPISNHLYFYWYRQILGQKVEFLVSFYNNEISEKSEIFDDQFSVERPDGSNFTLKIRSTKLEDSAMYFCASRARDRIYGYTFGSGTRLTVV.

This clonotype was detected only a few times. The rearrangement uses TRBV12-3 or TRBV12-4 and TRBJ1-6, with 9 bases lining up with TRBD1. There are 17 residues in the CDR3. The ends lost 5 bases at V and 9 bases at J; junction bases unmatched: 14. The CDR3 region is CASSQMPGQGLGSPLHF. CDR3 coding DNA: TGTGCCAGCAGTCAAATGCCGGGACAGGGTTTAGGTTCACCCCTCCACTTT.

This clonotype was seen more than once but under ten times. The chain recombines TRBV4-2 with TRBJ2-4; 16 nucleotides align to TRBD2. Germline V gene lookup returns CDR1 LGHNA and CDR2 YNFKEQ. The V gene end was trimmed by 2 bases and the J gene end by 9 bases; junction bases not matched to a gene: 16. This CDR3 contains 20 residues. The CDR3 here is CASSQRVPGLAGGPSPIQYF. CDR3 in DNA: TGTGCCAGCAGCCAACGAGTCCCGGGACTAGCGGGGGGGCCGTCCCCCATTCAGTACTTC.

The table lists this clonotype with many counts. V gene TRBV5-1 combines with J gene TRBJ2-7; 10 bases are shared with TRBD1. The CDR3 is made up of 15 amino acids. Trimming at V came to 4 bases and at J to 3 bases, leaving 7 bases not matched to a gene. Germline assignment: CDR1 SGHRS and CDR2 YFSETQ. The CDR3 loop is CASSNPGTGDYEQYF. CDR3 nucleotide sequence: TGCGCCAGCAGCAACCCCGGGACAGGGGACTACGAGCAGTACTTC. Variable domain in full (rest from reference TRBV5-1 and TRBJ2-7): KAGVTQTPRYLIKTRGQQVTLSCSPISGHRSVSWYQQTPGQGLQFLFEYFSETQRNKGNFPGRFSGRQFSNSRSEMNVSTLELGDSALYLCASSNPGTGDYEQYFGPGTRLTVT.

The chain joins TRBV28 to TRBJ2-3; perhaps D is TRBD1 or TRBD2 (5 bases each). Germline CDR1 reads MDHEN; CDR2 reads SYDVKM. The V and J ends lost 2 bases and 4 bases respectively, with 16 bases between them. This CDR3 contains 16 residues. CDR3 amino acids: CASSLTGTYLPDTQYF. The CDR3 nucleotides read TGTGCCAGCAGTTTAACCGGGACCTACCTGCCAGATACGCAGTATTTT.